This T cell receptor (beta chain) derives from a study of primary melanoma T cells and metastatic recurrence. Study background: Samples were primary melanomas of stage T2 to T4. Study results and limitations: The authors suggested a successful antitumor T-cell response can exist in primary melanoma. Independent of thickness, ulceration, mitotic rate and age, T-cell fraction reportedly predicted outcome.

Sequencing used immunoSEQ multiplex PCR; TCRdb keeps in-frame clones, though not all of them. In the table there are 450 to 500 clones, roughly 90% of which are singletons. Details on this clone: Its matching antigen is unknown.

The CDR3 loop spans 15 amino acids. The germline CDR1 and CDR2 sequences are MDHEN and SYDVKM. With V trimmed by 5 bases and J by 4 bases, 7 bases remained unmatched. Sequenced sample: melanoma tumor tissue. The V gene is TRBV28, the J gene TRBJ2-5; 10 bases line up with TRBD1. The sequence was obtained from a human donor with melanoma. The CDR3 coding sequence is TGTGCCAGCAGTACCGACAGGGGGCCTGGAGAGACCCAGTACTTC. This sequence encodes CASSTDRGPGETQYF.